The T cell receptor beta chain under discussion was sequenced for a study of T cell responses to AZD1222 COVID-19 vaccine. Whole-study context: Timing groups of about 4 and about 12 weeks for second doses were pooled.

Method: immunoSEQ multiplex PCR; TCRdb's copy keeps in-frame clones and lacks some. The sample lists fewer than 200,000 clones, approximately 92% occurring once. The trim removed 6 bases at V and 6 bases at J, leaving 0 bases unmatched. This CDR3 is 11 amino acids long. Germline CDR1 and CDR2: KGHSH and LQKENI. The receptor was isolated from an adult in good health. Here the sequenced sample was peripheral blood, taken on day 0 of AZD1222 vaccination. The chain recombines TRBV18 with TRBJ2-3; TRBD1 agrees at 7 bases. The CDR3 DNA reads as TGTGCCAGCTCCAGGGGGGATACGCAGTATTTT. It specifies CASSRGDTQYF.